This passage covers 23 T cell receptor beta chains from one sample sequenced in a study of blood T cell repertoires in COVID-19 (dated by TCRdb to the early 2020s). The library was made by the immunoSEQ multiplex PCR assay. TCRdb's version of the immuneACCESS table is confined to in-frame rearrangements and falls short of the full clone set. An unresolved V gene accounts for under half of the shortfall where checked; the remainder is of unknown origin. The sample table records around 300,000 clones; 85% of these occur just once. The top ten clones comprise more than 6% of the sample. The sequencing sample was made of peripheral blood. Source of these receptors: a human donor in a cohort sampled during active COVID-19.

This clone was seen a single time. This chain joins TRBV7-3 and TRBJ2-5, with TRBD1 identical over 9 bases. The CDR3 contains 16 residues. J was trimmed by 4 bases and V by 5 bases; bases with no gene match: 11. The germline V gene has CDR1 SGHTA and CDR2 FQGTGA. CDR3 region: CASSTGETGGLETQYF. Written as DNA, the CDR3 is TGTGCCAGCAGCACGGGGGAGACAGGGGGTTTAGAGACCCAGTACTTC.

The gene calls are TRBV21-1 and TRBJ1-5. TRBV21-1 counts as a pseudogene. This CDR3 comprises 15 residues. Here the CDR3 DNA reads TGTGCCAGCATCCCGGGGGGAAATAGCAATCAGCCCCAGCATTTT. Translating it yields CASIPGGNSNQPQHF.

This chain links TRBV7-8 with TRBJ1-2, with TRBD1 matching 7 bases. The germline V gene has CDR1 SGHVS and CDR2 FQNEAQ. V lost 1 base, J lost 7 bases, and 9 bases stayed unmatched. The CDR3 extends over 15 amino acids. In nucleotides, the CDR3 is TGTGCCAGCAGCTTAGAGTACAGGGGAATTGGTGGCTACACCTTC. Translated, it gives CASSLEYRGIGGYTF.

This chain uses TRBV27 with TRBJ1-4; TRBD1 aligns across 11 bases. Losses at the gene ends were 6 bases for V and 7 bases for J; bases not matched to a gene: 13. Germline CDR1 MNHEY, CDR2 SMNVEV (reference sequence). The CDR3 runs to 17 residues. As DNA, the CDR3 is TGTGCCAGCAGCCTCGGAGGGCTTGGGACAGGGGGTGAAAAACTGTTTTTT. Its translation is CASSLGGLGTGGEKLFF.

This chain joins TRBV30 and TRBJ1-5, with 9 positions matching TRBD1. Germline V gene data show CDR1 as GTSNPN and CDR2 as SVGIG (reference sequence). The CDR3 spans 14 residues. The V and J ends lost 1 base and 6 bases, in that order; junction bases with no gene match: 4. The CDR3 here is CAWSGTGDGQPQHF. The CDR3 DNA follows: TGTGCCTGGAGTGGGACAGGGGATGGTCAGCCCCAGCATTTT.

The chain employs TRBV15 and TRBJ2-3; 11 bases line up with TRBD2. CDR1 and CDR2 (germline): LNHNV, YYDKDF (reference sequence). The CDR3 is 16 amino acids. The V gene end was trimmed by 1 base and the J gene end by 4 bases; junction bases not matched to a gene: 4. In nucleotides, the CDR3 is TGTGCCACCAGCAGAGCACTAGCGGGGGTGGCAGATACGCAGTATTTT. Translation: CATSRALAGVADTQYF.

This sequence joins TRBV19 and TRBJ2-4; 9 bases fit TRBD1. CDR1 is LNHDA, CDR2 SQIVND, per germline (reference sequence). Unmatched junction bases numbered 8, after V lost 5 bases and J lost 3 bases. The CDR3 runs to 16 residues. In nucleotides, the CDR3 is TGTGCCAGTAGTCAGGACAGGGGATTTGGCAAAAACATTCAGTACTTC. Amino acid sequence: CASSQDRGFGKNIQYF.

This CDR3 is CASSFSVSYEQYF. The CDR3 DNA reads TGTGCCAGCAGCTTTTCGGTGTCCTACGAGCAGTACTTC. This rearrangement joins TRBV5-8 to TRBJ2-7; unclear D gene. The V end lost 2 bases, the J end lost 1 base, and 7 bases lay between the germline ends. Germline CDR1 is SGHTS and CDR2 is YDEGEE. This CDR3 region has 13 residues.

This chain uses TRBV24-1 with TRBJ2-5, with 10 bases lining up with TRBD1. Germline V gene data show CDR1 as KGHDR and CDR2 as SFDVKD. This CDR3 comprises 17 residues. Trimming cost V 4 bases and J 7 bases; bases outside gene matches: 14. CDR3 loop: CATSDSPTRTGGRTQYF. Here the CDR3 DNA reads TGTGCCACCAGTGACTCGCCCACAAGGACAGGGGGTAGGACCCAGTACTTC.

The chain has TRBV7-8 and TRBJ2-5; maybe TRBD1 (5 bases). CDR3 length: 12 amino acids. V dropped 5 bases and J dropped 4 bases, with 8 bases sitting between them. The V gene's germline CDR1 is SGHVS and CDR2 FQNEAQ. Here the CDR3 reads CASSRDRETQYF. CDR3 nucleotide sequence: TGTGCCAGCAGCCGAGACAGAGAGACCCAGTACTTC.

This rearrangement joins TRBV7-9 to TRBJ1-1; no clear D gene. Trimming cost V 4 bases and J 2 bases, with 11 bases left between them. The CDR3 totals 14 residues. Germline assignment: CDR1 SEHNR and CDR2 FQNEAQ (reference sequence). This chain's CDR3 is CASSSRSPNTEAFF. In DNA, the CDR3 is TGTGCCAGCAGCTCCAGGTCGCCAAACACTGAAGCTTTCTTT.

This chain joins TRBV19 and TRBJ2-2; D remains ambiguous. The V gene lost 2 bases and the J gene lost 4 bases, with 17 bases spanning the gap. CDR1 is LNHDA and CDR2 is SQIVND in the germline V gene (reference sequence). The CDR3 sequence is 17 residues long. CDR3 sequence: CASSILYTQTGTGELFF. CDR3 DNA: TGTGCCAGTAGTATACTTTACACCCAAACGGGCACCGGGGAGCTGTTTTTT.

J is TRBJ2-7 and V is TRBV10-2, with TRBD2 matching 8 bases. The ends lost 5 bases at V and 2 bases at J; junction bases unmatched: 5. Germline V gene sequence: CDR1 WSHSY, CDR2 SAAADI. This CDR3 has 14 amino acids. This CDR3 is CASSLAGSTYEQYF. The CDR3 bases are TGCGCCAGCAGTCTAGCGGGTTCTACCTACGAGCAGTACTTC.

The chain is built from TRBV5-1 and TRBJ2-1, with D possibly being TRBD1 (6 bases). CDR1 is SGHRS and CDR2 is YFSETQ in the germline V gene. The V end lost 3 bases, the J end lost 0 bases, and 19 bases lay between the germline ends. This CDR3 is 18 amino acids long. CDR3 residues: CASSSPRTDRSSYNEQFF. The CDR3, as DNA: TGCGCCAGCAGCTCCCCACGAACAGACAGGAGCTCCTACAATGAGCAGTTCTTC. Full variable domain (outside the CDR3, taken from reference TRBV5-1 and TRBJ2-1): KAGVTQTPRYLIKTRGQQVTLSCSPISGHRSVSWYQQTPGQGLQFLFEYFSETQRNKGNFPGRFSGRQFSNSRSEMNVSTLELGDSALYLCASSSPRTDRSSYNEQFFGPGTRLTVL.

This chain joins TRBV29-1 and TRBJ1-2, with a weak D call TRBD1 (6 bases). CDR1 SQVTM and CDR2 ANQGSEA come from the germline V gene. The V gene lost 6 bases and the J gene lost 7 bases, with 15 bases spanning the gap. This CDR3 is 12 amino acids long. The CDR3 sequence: CSVGNREPGYTF. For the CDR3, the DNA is TGCAGCGTGGGCAACAGGGAACCTGGCTACACCTTC.

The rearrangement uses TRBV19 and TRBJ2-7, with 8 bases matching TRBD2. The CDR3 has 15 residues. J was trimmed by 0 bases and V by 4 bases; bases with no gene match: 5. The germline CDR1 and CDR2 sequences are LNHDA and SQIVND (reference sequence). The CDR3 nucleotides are TGTGCCAGTAGTACCATAGCGGGGAGCTCCTACGAGCAGTACTTC. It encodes CASSTIAGSSYEQYF.

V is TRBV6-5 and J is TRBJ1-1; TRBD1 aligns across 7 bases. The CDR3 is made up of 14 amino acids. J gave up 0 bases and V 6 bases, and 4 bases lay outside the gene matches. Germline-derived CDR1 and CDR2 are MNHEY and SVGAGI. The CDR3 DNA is TGTGCCAGCAGCCAAGACAGGGTGAACACTGAAGCTTTCTTT. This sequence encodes CASSQDRVNTEAFF.

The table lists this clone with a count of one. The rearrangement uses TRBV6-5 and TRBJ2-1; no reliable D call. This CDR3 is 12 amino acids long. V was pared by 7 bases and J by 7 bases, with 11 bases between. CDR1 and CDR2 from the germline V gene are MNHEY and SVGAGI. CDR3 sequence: CASTGFWNEQFF. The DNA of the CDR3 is TGTGCCAGCACCGGGTTTTGGAATGAGCAGTTCTTC.

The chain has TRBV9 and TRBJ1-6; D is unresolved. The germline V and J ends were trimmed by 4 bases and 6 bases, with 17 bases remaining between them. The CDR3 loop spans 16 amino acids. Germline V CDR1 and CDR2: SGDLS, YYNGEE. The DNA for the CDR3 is TGTGCCAGCAGCCCTTTCATGGAAGCGGTTAATTCACCCCTCCACTTT. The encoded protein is CASSPFMEAVNSPLHF.

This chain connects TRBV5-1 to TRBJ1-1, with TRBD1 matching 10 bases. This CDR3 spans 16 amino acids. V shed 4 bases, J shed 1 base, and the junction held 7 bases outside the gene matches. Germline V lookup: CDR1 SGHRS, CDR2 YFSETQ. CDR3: CASSPPRQGANTEAFF. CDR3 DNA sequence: TGCGCCAGCAGCCCACCCAGACAGGGGGCGAACACTGAAGCTTTCTTT.

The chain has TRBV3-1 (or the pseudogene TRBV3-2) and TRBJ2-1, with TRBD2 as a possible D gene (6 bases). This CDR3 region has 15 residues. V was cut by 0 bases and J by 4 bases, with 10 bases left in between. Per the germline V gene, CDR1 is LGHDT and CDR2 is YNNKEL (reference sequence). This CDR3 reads CASSQDSRGYNEQFF. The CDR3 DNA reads TGTGCCAGCAGCCAAGACTCGCGGGGTTACAATGAGCAGTTCTTC.

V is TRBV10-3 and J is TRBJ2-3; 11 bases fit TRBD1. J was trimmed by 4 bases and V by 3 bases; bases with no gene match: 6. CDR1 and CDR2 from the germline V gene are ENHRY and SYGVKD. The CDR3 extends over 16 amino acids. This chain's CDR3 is CAISEPGQGGSDTQYF. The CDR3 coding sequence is TGTGCCATCAGTGAACCGGGACAGGGGGGTTCAGATACGCAGTATTTT.

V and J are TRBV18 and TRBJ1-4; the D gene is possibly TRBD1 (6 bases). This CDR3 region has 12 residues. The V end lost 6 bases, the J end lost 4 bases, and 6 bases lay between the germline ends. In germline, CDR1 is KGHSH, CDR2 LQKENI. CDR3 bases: TGTGCCAGCTCGGACAGTAATGAAAAACTGTTTTTT. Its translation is CASSDSNEKLFF.